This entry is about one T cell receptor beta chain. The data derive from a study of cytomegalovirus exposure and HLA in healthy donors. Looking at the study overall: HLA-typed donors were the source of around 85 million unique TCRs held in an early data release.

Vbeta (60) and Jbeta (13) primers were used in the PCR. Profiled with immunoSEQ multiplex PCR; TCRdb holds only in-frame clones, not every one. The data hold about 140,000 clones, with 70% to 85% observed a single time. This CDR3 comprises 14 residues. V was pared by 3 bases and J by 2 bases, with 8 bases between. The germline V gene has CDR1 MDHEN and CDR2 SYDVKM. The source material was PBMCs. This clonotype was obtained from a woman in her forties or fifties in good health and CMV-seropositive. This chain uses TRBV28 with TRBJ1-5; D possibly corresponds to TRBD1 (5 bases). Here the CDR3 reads CASSFFRGNQPQHF. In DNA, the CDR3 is TGTGCCAGCAGTTTTTTCAGGGGCAATCAGCCCCAGCATTTT. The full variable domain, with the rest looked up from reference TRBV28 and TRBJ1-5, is DVKVTQSSRYLVKRTGEKVFLECVQDMDHENMFWYRQDPGLGLRLIYFSYDVKMKEKGDIPEGYSVSREKKERFSLILESASTNQTSMYLCASSFFRGNQPQHFGDGTRLSIL.